What follows are 30 T cell receptor beta chains derived from one specimen sequenced in a study of T-cell memory formation after mild COVID-19. MiXCR was run by TCRdb on the 5' RACE reads, yielding one entry per CDR3 protein. The table shows roughly 250,000 distinct CDR3 sequences, with 16% occurring only once. The sequencing input was PBMCs or a T cell subset sorted from them (not recorded which). The receptors were gathered from a man between 18 and 29 years old who had mild COVID-19 (a few samples of this study predate the infection). Cell type and time point are not known.

There are a few counts of this clonotype. The gene calls are TRBV7-2 and TRBJ2-3; maybe TRBD2 (5 bases). The CDR3 spans 15 residues. The V gene lost 1 base and the J gene lost 4 bases, with 12 bases spanning the gap. The germline V gene has CDR1 SGHTA and CDR2 FQGNSA. In DNA form, the CDR3 reads TGTGCCAGCAGCTTAGGTCCGGGGTGGGCAGATACGCAGTATTTT. Translation: CASSLGPGWADTQYF.

V is TRBV6-1 and J is TRBJ1-1, with TRBD1 as a possible D gene (5 bases). Germline loops: CDR1 MNHNS, CDR2 SASEGT. The germline V and J ends were trimmed by 0 bases and 8 bases, with 10 bases remaining between them. The CDR3 is 13 residues long. This chain's CDR3 is CASSEAQRGEAFF. The CDR3 DNA reads as TGTGCCAGCAGTGAAGCTCAACGGGGGGAAGCTTTCTTT.

The chain uses TRBV7-9 and TRBJ2-3, with TRBD1 matching over 8 bases. Per germline, CDR1 SEHNR and CDR2 FQNEAQ (reference sequence). The CDR3 extends over 17 amino acids. The V and J ends lost 6 bases and 2 bases, in that order; junction bases with no gene match: 13. For the CDR3, the DNA is TGTGCCAGCAGACCGGGACAGGCTCCCTCGCCCACAGATACGCAGTATTTT. It yields the protein CASRPGQAPSPTDTQYF.

The CDR3 nucleotides are TGCGCCAGCAGCCAAGAAGACGGATATACGCAGTATTTT. The encoded protein is CASSQEDGYTQYF. The chain couples TRBV4-1 to TRBJ2-3; no clear D gene. Trimming took 0 bases from V and 7 from J, leaving 8 bases between them. Germline assignment: CDR1 MGHRA and CDR2 YSYEKL. The CDR3 contains 13 residues.

The sample holds a few counts of this clonotype. As DNA, the CDR3 is TGCGCCAGCAGCTTTGAGGGGATGAGCACTGAAGCTTTCTTT. Encoded protein: CASSFEGMSTEAFF. J is TRBJ1-1 and V is TRBV5-1; possible D gene TRBD1, 5 bases. Germline V gene data show CDR1 as SGHRS and CDR2 as YFSETQ. This CDR3 spans 14 amino acids. V was cut by 2 bases and J by 4 bases, with 12 bases left in between.

This clonotype was counted only a few times. The V and J genes are TRBV7-3 and TRBJ2-1; TRBD2 might be the D (5 bases). This CDR3 has 16 amino acids. Per germline, CDR1 SGHTA and CDR2 FQGTGA. V was shortened by 2 bases and J by 0 bases, with 11 bases between the two germline ends. The CDR3 DNA is TGTGCCAGCAGCTTAGGACTCAGGAGCTCCTACAATGAGCAGTTCTTC. Residues: CASSLGLRSSYNEQFF.

This clonotype was found a few times. The rearrangement links TRBV20-1 to TRBJ1-6, with a weak D call TRBD1 (6 bases). The CDR3 is made up of 13 amino acids. Germline values: CDR1 DFQATT, CDR2 SNEGSKA (reference sequence). The germline V and J ends were trimmed by 5 bases and 9 bases, with 14 bases remaining between them. The CDR3 reads CSAQDRFLSPLHF. The CDR3 DNA reads TGCAGTGCTCAAGACAGGTTTCTTTCACCCCTCCACTTT.

J is TRBJ2-3 and V is TRBV12-3 or TRBV12-4; TRBD2 matches 12 bases. This CDR3 has 17 amino acids. Trimming at V came to 6 bases and at J to 0 bases, leaving 7 bases not matched to a gene. The CDR3 reads CASSTLTSGGSTDTQYF. CDR3 nucleotide sequence: TGTGCCAGCAGCACCCTCACTAGCGGGGGGAGCACAGATACGCAGTATTTT.

The chain has TRBV4-3 and TRBJ2-2, with D tentatively TRBD1 or TRBD2 (5 bases each). The CDR3 is 16 amino acids. Germline V CDR1 and CDR2: LGHNA, YSLEER. The V and J ends lost 0 bases and 5 bases respectively, with 13 bases between them. The CDR3 DNA is TGCGCCAGCAGCCAAGATCCGGGACCCGGGACCGGGGAGCTGTTTTTT. Translating it yields CASSQDPGPGTGELFF.

This chain uses TRBV7-2 with TRBJ2-2; 11 bases match TRBD2. The V segment lost 3 bases and the J segment 6 bases; nucleotides outside the gene matches: 6. CDR3 length equals 16 residues. The germline V gene has CDR1 SGHTA and CDR2 FQGNSA. DNA of the CDR3: TGTGCCAGCAGCTTTAGCGGGGGGGCGGTCCCCGGGGAGCTGTTTTTT. This codes for CASSFSGGAVPGELFF.

This clonotype was counted a few times. The V call is TRBV5-1, the J call TRBJ2-3, with TRBD1 matching over 10 bases. Germline trimming cut 3 bases from V and 4 bases from J; bases unmatched to any gene: 5. The CDR3 is 15 amino acids. Per germline, CDR1 SGHRS and CDR2 YFSETQ. The CDR3 sequence is CASSYGQGGADTQYF. The DNA of the CDR3 is TGCGCCAGCAGCTATGGACAGGGGGGGGCAGATACGCAGTATTTT.

This clonotype has ten or more counts. The rearrangement joins TRBV5-1 to TRBJ2-6; no firm D call. The CDR3 has 15 amino acids. Trimming took 0 bases from V and 4 from J, leaving 8 bases between them. The germline V gene encodes CDR1 SGHRS and CDR2 YFSETQ. The CDR3 DNA reads TGCGCCAGCAGCTTGGAAGGGTCAGGGGCCAACGTCCTGACTTTC. This gives the protein CASSLEGSGANVLTF.

The sample holds many counts of this clonotype. The chain uses TRBV6-2 or TRBV6-3 and TRBJ2-7, with a weak D call TRBD2 (6 bases). Germline values: CDR1 MNHEY, CDR2 SVGEGT. Trimming removed 0 bases from V and 0 bases from J, with 6 bases in between. There are 14 residues in the CDR3. The CDR3 sequence is CASSYSTSSYEQYV. DNA of the CDR3: TGTGCCAGCAGTTACTCGACTAGCTCCTACGAGCAGTACGTC.

The chain combines TRBV28 with TRBJ1-1, with D unresolved. V was clipped by 10 bases and J by 1 base, with 13 bases between them. The V gene's germline CDR1 is MDHEN and CDR2 SYDVKM. The CDR3 length is 13 residues. The CDR3 reads CATGEPGNTEAFF. In DNA, the CDR3 is TGTGCCACGGGCGAGCCCGGGAACACTGAAGCTTTCTTT.

The chain employs TRBV9 and TRBJ1-2; maybe TRBD1 (6 bases). Germline CDR1 reads SGDLS; CDR2 reads YYNGEE. This CDR3 has 14 amino acids. Trimming stripped 0 bases from V and 6 bases from J, with 12 bases between. CDR3 residues: CASSVAGGANGYTF. The CDR3 nucleotides read TGTGCCAGCAGCGTAGCGGGGGGCGCGAATGGCTACACCTTC.

Only a few counts were recorded for this clonotype. The genes are TRBV20-1 and TRBJ1-1; TRBD1 is a possible D gene (6 bases). CDR1 and CDR2 (germline): DFQATT, SNEGSKA (reference sequence). V lost 6 bases and J lost 2, with 10 bases in between. CDR3 length equals 12 residues. The CDR3 DNA is TGCAGTGCGAACAGGGTAAACACTGAAGCTTTCTTT. The encoded protein is CSANRVNTEAFF.

This clonotype was picked up many times. V usage is TRBV4-3 and J usage is TRBJ1-5; possible D gene TRBD1, 5 bases. Trimming removed 0 bases from V and 3 bases from J, with 9 bases in between. The germline V gene encodes CDR1 LGHNA and CDR2 YSLEER. CDR3 length: 15 residues. CDR3 amino acids: CASSQDWGDNQPQHF. The CDR3 DNA reads as TGCGCCAGCAGCCAAGACTGGGGGGACAATCAGCCCCAGCATTTT.

The CDR3 here is CATSDAYGEQFF. The CDR3 nucleotides read TGTGCCACCAGTGATGCTTATGGGGAGCAGTTCTTC. This chain joins TRBV24-1 and TRBJ2-1; D remains unclear. The CDR3 is 12 amino acids. Germline V CDR1 and CDR2: KGHDR, SFDVKD. Trimming shortened V by 3 bases and J by 10 bases, and 9 bases separated the two germline ends.

V is TRBV6-5 and J is TRBJ1-2; unclear D gene. Germline CDR1 reads MNHEY; CDR2 reads SVGAGI. Trimming took off 0 bases at V and 4 bases at J, with 12 bases between the two ends. The CDR3 runs to 15 residues. CDR3 sequence (DNA): TGTGCCAGCAGTTACTCGGACCCGTCACTCTATGGCTACACCTTC. Protein sequence: CASSYSDPSLYGYTF.

The CDR3 reads CASSQSTGLRTGFVQPQHF. The CDR3 DNA reads as TGCGCCAGCAGTCAATCGACCGGTCTAAGGACGGGGTTCGTGCAGCCCCAGCATTTT. The chain combines TRBV23-1 with TRBJ1-5, with no clear D. TRBV23-1 is labeled an ORF, and its function is uncertain. The CDR3 extends over 19 amino acids. V shed 0 bases and J shed 7 bases, with 25 bases lying between them.

V gene TRBV6-5 combines with J gene TRBJ2-7; tentative D call: TRBD1 (5 bases). The V gene lost 6 bases and the J gene lost 2 bases, with 14 bases spanning the gap. Germline V gives CDR1 MNHEY, CDR2 SVGAGI. The CDR3 contains 14 residues. The CDR3 loop reads CASSPRTFPYEQYV. The CDR3 DNA follows: TGTGCCAGCAGCCCTCGGACATTCCCCTACGAGCAGTACGTC.

This sequence joins TRBV2 and TRBJ2-7, with D maybe TRBD1 (5 bases). V dropped 1 base and J dropped 1 base, with 14 bases sitting between them. Germline V gene sequence: CDR1 SNHLY, CDR2 FYNNEI. The CDR3 spans 16 residues. Here the CDR3 reads CASSEGVAGISYEQYV. The CDR3 nucleotides are TGTGCCAGCAGTGAAGGGGTGGCAGGGATTTCCTACGAGCAGTACGTC.

The table lists this clonotype with a few counts. The J gene is TRBJ1-5, the V gene TRBV4-3; no reliable D call. Germline CDR1 is LGHNA and CDR2 is YSLEER. There are 14 residues in the CDR3. The V gene lost 4 bases and the J gene lost 5 bases, with 12 bases spanning the gap. For the CDR3, the DNA is TGCGCCAGCAGCCTCTCCCGGGGAGATCAGCCCCAGCATTTT. Translation gives CASSLSRGDQPQHF.

The rearrangement links TRBV4-3 to TRBJ2-3; 9 nucleotides line up with TRBD1. The CDR3 loop spans 15 amino acids. Germline values: CDR1 LGHNA, CDR2 YSLEER. V lost 4 bases to trimming and J lost 0 bases; unmatched junction nucleotides: 2. In DNA, the CDR3 is TGCGCCAGCAGCCGGGACAGGGTTAGCACAGATACGCAGTATTTT. Encoded protein: CASSRDRVSTDTQYF.

The rearrangement uses TRBV6-1 and TRBJ1-5, with a weak D call TRBD1 (5 bases). Trimming cost V 6 bases and J 0 bases, with 15 bases left between them. This CDR3 is 16 amino acids long. Looked up from germline, CDR1 is MNHNS and CDR2 is SASEGT. CDR3 protein: CASRYGHPYSNQPQHF. CDR3 nucleotides: TGTGCCAGCAGATACGGACACCCTTATAGCAATCAGCCCCAGCATTTT.

This clonotype was recorded many times. The chain is built from TRBV9 and TRBJ2-5, with 7 positions matching TRBD1. Germline V CDR1 and CDR2: SGDLS, YYNGEE. The CDR3 is 15 amino acids. Losses at the gene ends were 4 bases for V and 1 base for J; bases not matched to a gene: 7. CDR3 bases: TGTGCCAGCAGCTCCGGGACAGAGAGCCAAGAGACCCAGTACTTC. It is translated as CASSSGTESQETQYF.

This chain joins TRBV6-5 and TRBJ1-2; D not certain. The CDR3 is 13 amino acids. V lost 0 bases and J 4 bases, leaving 6 bases between the germline ends. In germline, CDR1 is MNHEY, CDR2 SVGAGI. This CDR3 is CASSYSSSYGYTF. The DNA for the CDR3 is TGTGCCAGCAGTTACTCGAGCAGCTATGGCTACACCTTC.

The chain couples TRBV7-3 to TRBJ2-1; 10 bases are a match to TRBD1. The CDR3 extends over 15 amino acids. The trim removed 5 bases at V and 15 bases at J, leaving 16 bases unmatched. The germline gives CDR1 SGHTA, CDR2 FQGTGA. The CDR3: CASSKTGGSAGVVFF. CDR3 coding DNA: TGTGCCAGCAGCAAGACAGGGGGCTCAGCGGGAGTGGTGTTCTTC.

The rearrangement uses TRBV6-5 and TRBJ2-1; 14 bases match TRBD2. Trimming removed 6 bases from V and 5 bases from J; junction bases left unmatched: 3. The CDR3 runs to 15 residues. CDR1 MNHEY and CDR2 SVGAGI come from the germline V gene. The CDR3 protein is CASRTSGGADNEQFF. DNA for the CDR3: TGTGCCAGCAGGACTAGCGGGGGGGCCGACAATGAGCAGTTCTTC.

This clonotype was picked up a small number of times. This sequence joins TRBV6-6 and TRBJ2-5; TRBD1 matches 10 bases. Germline V gene data show CDR1 as MNHNY and CDR2 as SVGAGI (reference sequence). V was clipped by 6 bases and J by 4 bases; unmatched bases: 8. The CDR3 has 15 amino acids. The CDR3 region has the DNA TGTGCCAGCAGGGGAGCGGACAGGGGGAGAGAGACCCAGTACTTC. Protein product: CASRGADRGRETQYF.